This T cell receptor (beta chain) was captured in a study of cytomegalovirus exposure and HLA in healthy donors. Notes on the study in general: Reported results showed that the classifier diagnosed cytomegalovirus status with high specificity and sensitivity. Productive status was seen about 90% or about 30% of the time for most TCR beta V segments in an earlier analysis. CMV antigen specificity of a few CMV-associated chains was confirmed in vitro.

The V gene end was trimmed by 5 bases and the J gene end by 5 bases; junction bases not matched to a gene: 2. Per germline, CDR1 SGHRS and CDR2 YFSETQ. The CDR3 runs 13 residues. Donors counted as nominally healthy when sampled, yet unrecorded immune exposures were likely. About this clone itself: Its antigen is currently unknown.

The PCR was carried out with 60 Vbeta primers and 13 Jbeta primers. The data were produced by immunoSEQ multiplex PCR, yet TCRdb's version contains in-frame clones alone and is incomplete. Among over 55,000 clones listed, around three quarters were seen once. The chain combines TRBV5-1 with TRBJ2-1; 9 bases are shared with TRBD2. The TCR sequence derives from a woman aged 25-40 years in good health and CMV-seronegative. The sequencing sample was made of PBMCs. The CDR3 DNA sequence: TGCGCCAGCAGTCGACTAGCGGACAATGAGCAGTTCTTC. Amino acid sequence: CASSRLADNEQFF.